The next 17 T cell receptor beta chains were all read from a single sample in a study of identical twins' blood T cells. TCRdb passed the 5' RACE reads through MiXCR, listing each CDR3 protein once. The sample holds hundreds of thousands of distinct CDR3 sequences, around 30% seen once. The sequenced material came from PBMCs. The source of these receptors is a woman aged 18-49 years in good health.

This clonotype was recorded a few times. The chain is built from TRBV6-5 and TRBJ2-6; TRBD1 matches 7 bases. CDR1 is MNHEY and CDR2 is SVGAGI in the germline V gene. J gave up 1 base and V 5 bases, and 2 bases lay outside the gene matches. The CDR3 runs to 15 residues. CDR3: CASSDRASGANVLTF. The DNA of the CDR3 is TGTGCCAGCAGTGACAGGGCTTCTGGGGCCAACGTCCTGACTTTC.

As for this clonotype: One base away lies a much larger clone, so this may be a sequencing read error. This chain connects TRBV6-2 or TRBV6-3 to TRBJ1-5, with D possibly TRBD1 on 5 matching bases. CDR3 length: 15 amino acids. The ends were cut back, 9 bases at V and 3 bases at J, with 18 bases in the middle. The germline V gene encodes CDR1 MNHEY and CDR2 SVGEGT. This CDR3 reads CASRDDGRVNQPQHF. Written as DNA, the CDR3 is TGTGCCAGTAGGGACGATGGCAGGGTCAATCAGCCCCAGCATTTT.

The rearrangement uses TRBV7-8 and TRBJ1-5, with TRBD1 identical over 7 bases. The length of the CDR3 is 14 residues. V trimming: 4 bases; J trimming: 4 bases; junction bases outside the gene matches: 4. Germline CDR1 and CDR2: SGHVS and FQNEAQ. The DNA of the CDR3 is TGTGCCAGCAGCTCTGGGACAGTGAATCAGCCCCAGCATTTT. Translated: CASSSGTVNQPQHF.

Only a few counts were recorded for this clonotype. The genes are TRBV11-2 and TRBJ2-1; 12 nucleotides match TRBD2. Germline V gene sequence: CDR1 SGHAT, CDR2 FQNNGV. V dropped 5 bases and J dropped 2; count of bases not matched to a gene: 7. This CDR3 has 17 residues. The CDR3 spells CASSQIRTSGTYNEQFF. CDR3 coding DNA: TGTGCCAGCAGCCAAATACGGACTAGCGGGACCTACAATGAGCAGTTCTTC.

The chain couples TRBV20-1 to TRBJ2-3, with D perhaps matching TRBD1 (6 bases). CDR1 is DFQATT, CDR2 SNEGSKA, per germline (reference sequence). This CDR3 comprises 11 residues. Trimming shortened V by 3 bases and J by 7 bases, and 8 bases separated the two germline ends. The CDR3 loop reads CSARGHNTQYF. CDR3 DNA: TGCAGTGCTAGGGGACATAATACGCAGTATTTT.

V usage is TRBV20-1 and J usage is TRBJ1-1; D is ambiguous. The CDR3 covers 13 residues. From germline, CDR1 is DFQATT and CDR2 SNEGSKA (reference sequence). Between the trimmed V and J ends, which lost 0 bases and 11 bases, there was a span of 16 bases. The CDR3 nucleotides read TGCAGTGCTAGAGATGTTTCCGGAACCCGGGCTTTCTTT. Translated: CSARDVSGTRAFF.

The chain is built from TRBV7-9 and TRBJ1-1, with 9 bases identical to TRBD1. V lost 5 bases to trimming and J lost 6 bases; unmatched junction nucleotides: 10. This CDR3 is 15 amino acids long. Germline-derived CDR1 and CDR2 are SEHNR and FQNEAQ (reference sequence). The CDR3 bases are TGTGCCAGCAGCCCGAGTGGGACAGGGCTGGCTGAAGCTTTCTTT. It encodes CASSPSGTGLAEAFF.

The CDR3 spells CSARGQEETQYF. CDR3 in DNA: TGCAGTGCTAGAGGACAAGAAGAGACCCAGTACTTC. The chain uses TRBV20-1 and TRBJ2-5; D is uncertain. Per the germline V gene, CDR1 is DFQATT and CDR2 is SNEGSKA (reference sequence). The CDR3 contains 12 residues. Trimming left V 1 base short and J 3 bases short, with 6 bases between.

A few counts support this clonotype. The V call is TRBV5-1, the J call TRBJ2-7; D not resolved. The CDR3 totals 14 residues. Trimming took off 0 bases at V and 4 bases at J, with 11 bases between the two ends. Germline loops: CDR1 SGHRS, CDR2 YFSETQ. CDR3 bases: TGCGCCAGCAGCTTGGTTGGATTACCTTACGAGCAGTACTTC. Translated: CASSLVGLPYEQYF.

Comments on this clonotype: Possible read error: a much larger clone is one base away. This chain joins TRBV29-1 and TRBJ2-3; 12 bases fit TRBD2. V dropped 5 bases and J dropped 0; count of bases not matched to a gene: 12. The CDR3 runs 18 residues. Germline values: CDR1 SQVTM, CDR2 ANQGSEA. CDR3 DNA: TGCAGCGTTTGTACTAGCGGGAGGACCCTATCTAGCACAGATACGCAGTATTTT. Translation gives CSVCTSGRTLSSTDTQYF.

In this sample, this clonotype turned up many times. The chain carries TRBV5-1 and TRBJ2-3, with no clear D. Trimming shortened V by 0 bases and J by 4 bases, and 12 bases separated the two germline ends. The CDR3 loop spans 15 amino acids. Germline V gives CDR1 SGHRS, CDR2 YFSETQ. Here the CDR3 reads CASSLVANSPDTQYF. In DNA, the CDR3 is TGCGCCAGCAGCTTGGTGGCTAACTCCCCAGATACGCAGTATTTT.

The J gene is TRBJ1-1, the V gene TRBV29-1; 7 nucleotides line up with TRBD1. Germline CDR1 is SQVTM and CDR2 is ANQGSEA. Germline trimming cut 1 base from V and 4 bases from J; bases unmatched to any gene: 9. The CDR3 contains 15 residues. As DNA, the CDR3 is TGCAGCGTTGAAGGTAAAAGGGGGCAGGGCACTGAAGCTTTCTTT. Amino acid sequence: CSVEGKRGQGTEAFF.

This rearrangement joins TRBV5-1 to TRBJ1-1; 7 bases match TRBD1. Germline V CDR1 and CDR2: SGHRS, YFSETQ. The CDR3 has 15 residues. The trim removed 3 bases at V and 2 bases at J, leaving 7 bases unmatched. The CDR3 sequence: CASSSMTGLNTEAFF. In DNA, the CDR3 is TGCGCCAGCAGCTCCATGACAGGGTTAAACACTGAAGCTTTCTTT.

V is TRBV7-9 and J is TRBJ1-4; no clear D gene. V lost 2 bases, J lost 4 bases, and 8 bases lay in between. The CDR3 is 14 residues long. Germline V gene data show CDR1 as SEHNR and CDR2 as FQNEAQ (reference sequence). CDR3 sequence: CASSLITGNEKLFF. The CDR3 DNA reads TGTGCCAGCAGCTTAATTACCGGTAATGAAAAACTGTTTTTT.

The V and J genes are TRBV18 and TRBJ1-6, with 7 nucleotides matching TRBD1. This CDR3 is 16 amino acids long. In germline, CDR1 is KGHSH, CDR2 LQKENI. With 6 bases clipped from V and 9 bases from J, the junction kept 14 bases outside the gene matches. The CDR3 loop reads CASSLRDSEGGSPLHF. The CDR3 DNA reads TGTGCCAGCTCGCTCCGGGACAGTGAAGGGGGTTCACCCCTCCACTTT.

About this clonotype itself: With a much larger clone just one base away, this may be a read error. The chain combines TRBV10-2 with TRBJ2-2; 14 bases match TRBD2. Per germline, CDR1 WSHSY and CDR2 SAAADI. The CDR3 totals 16 residues. CDR3 coding DNA: TGCGCCAGCAGGGGACTAGCGGGAGAGGACACCGGGAAGCTGTTTTTT. Protein product: CASRGLAGEDTGKLFF.

This clonotype was seen many times. The V call is TRBV7-2, the J call TRBJ1-5, with no clear D. Germline CDR1 and CDR2: SGHTA and FQGNSA. This CDR3 has 14 amino acids. V was shortened by 4 bases and J by 3 bases, with 10 bases between the two germline ends. The CDR3 spells CASSYSHNNQPQHF. DNA of the CDR3: TGTGCCAGCAGCTATTCCCACAACAATCAGCCCCAGCATTTT.